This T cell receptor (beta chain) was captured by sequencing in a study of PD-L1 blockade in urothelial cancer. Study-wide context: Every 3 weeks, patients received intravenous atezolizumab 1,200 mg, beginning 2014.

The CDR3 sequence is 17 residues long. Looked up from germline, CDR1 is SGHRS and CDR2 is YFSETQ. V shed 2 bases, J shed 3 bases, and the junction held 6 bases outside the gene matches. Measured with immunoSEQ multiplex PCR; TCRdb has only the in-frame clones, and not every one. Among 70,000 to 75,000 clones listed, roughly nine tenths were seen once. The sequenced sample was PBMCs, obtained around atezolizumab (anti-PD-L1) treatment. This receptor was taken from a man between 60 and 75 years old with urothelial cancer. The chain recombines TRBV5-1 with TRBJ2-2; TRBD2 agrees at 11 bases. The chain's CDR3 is CASSLSVAGGHTGELFF. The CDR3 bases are TGCGCCAGCAGCTTATCTGTAGCGGGGGGGCACACCGGGGAGCTGTTTTTT.